What follows are 9 T cell receptor beta chains derived from one specimen sequenced in a study of a mutant IDH1 vaccine in newly diagnosed glioma. No antigens are known for them. Specified time point: week 35, safety follow-up. Vaccinated patients received 300 ug of mutant IDH1 20-mer peptide per dose, with topical imiquimod. Method: immunoSEQ multiplex PCR; TCRdb's copy keeps in-frame clones and lacks some. The profile shows some 31,000 clones, around 77% of them singletons. Sequences were derived from PBMCs, sampled from a glioma patient whose treatment included an IDH1 peptide vaccine. The receptors stem from a woman aged 30 to 39 with glioma. Some clones in this sample may be carry-over from other donors' samples.

CDR3 sequence (DNA): TGTGCCAGCATAGCGGGAGGGCTCTACGAGCAGTACTTC. Its protein is CASIAGGLYEQYF. The chain combines TRBV25-1 with TRBJ2-7, with 11 bases fitting TRBD2. With 7 bases clipped from V and 3 bases from J, the junction kept 2 bases outside the gene matches. The CDR3 runs 13 residues. Germline assignment: CDR1 MGHDK and CDR2 SYGVNS.

The chain carries TRBV28 and TRBJ1-1, with 7 bases lining up with TRBD1. This CDR3 spans 14 amino acids. The germline V gene has CDR1 MDHEN and CDR2 SYDVKM. With V trimmed by 6 bases and J by 1 base, 5 bases remained unmatched. CDR3 DNA sequence: TGTGCCAGCAGAGCAGGGGGGACGAACACTGAAGCTTTCTTT. Protein sequence: CASRAGGTNTEAFF.

This rearrangement joins TRBV6-1 to TRBJ2-7; D possibly corresponds to TRBD2 (5 bases). Germline V lookup: CDR1 MNHNS, CDR2 SASEGT. Trimming shortened V by 8 bases and J by 1 base, and 12 bases separated the two germline ends. The CDR3 totals 13 residues. CDR3 nucleotide sequence: TGTGCCAGCCGGGAACGGAGGTCCTACGAGCAGTACTTC. It encodes CASRERRSYEQYF.

This clone has only a few counts. This chain connects TRBV19 to TRBJ1-5, with D uncertain. The CDR3 spans 13 residues. Germline V gene lookup returns CDR1 LNHDA and CDR2 SQIVND (reference sequence). The germline V and J ends were trimmed by 11 bases and 0 bases, with 11 bases remaining between them. CDR3 loop: CAAAGYSNQPQHF. In nucleotides, the CDR3 is TGTGCCGCCGCCGGTTATAGCAATCAGCCCCAGCATTTT.

V gene TRBV19 combines with J gene TRBJ1-4; D is possibly TRBD1 (5 bases). The CDR3 is made up of 13 amino acids. The germline V gene encodes CDR1 LNHDA and CDR2 SQIVND (reference sequence). The V end was cut by 8 bases, the J end by 7 bases, with 14 bases between. The CDR3 nucleotides read TGTGCCAGTTCAGGGTTTACGCGTGAAAAACTGTTTTTT. This gives the protein CASSGFTREKLFF.

The rearrangement links TRBV29-1 to TRBJ1-1; no definite D call. Germline-derived CDR1 and CDR2 are SQVTM and ANQGSEA. The V end lost 0 bases, the J end lost 1 base, and 18 bases lay between the germline ends. This CDR3 is built from 17 residues. CDR3 coding DNA: TGCAGCGTTGAAGACCCCGGGTGGGAGCGGAAGAACACTGAAGCTTTCTTT. It encodes CSVEDPGWERKNTEAFF.

The genes are TRBV5-1 and TRBJ1-1; D remains unclear. CDR3 size: 14 residues. Trimming shortened V by 1 base and J by 1 base, and 8 bases separated the two germline ends. Germline V lookup: CDR1 SGHRS, CDR2 YFSETQ. As DNA, the CDR3 is TGCGCCAGCAGCTTGACAGAGTCGAACACTGAAGCTTTCTTT. This gives the protein CASSLTESNTEAFF.

The rearrangement joins TRBV4-1 to TRBJ2-7; 8 nucleotides match TRBD2. CDR3 length: 15 amino acids. With 1 base clipped from V and 2 bases from J, the junction kept 4 bases outside the gene matches. Germline V gene data show CDR1 as MGHRA and CDR2 as YSYEKL. CDR3 DNA sequence: TGCGCCAGCAGCCAAGGTAGCGGGACTACCTACGAGCAGTACTTC. Amino acid sequence: CASSQGSGTTYEQYF.

The V gene is TRBV4-1, the J gene TRBJ2-7; 8 bases match TRBD2. Germline values: CDR1 MGHRA, CDR2 YSYEKL. Losses at the gene ends were 3 bases for V and 0 bases for J; bases not matched to a gene: 16. The CDR3 consists of 19 residues. This CDR3 is CASSQVPGLGRKSSYEQYF. CDR3 sequence (DNA): TGCGCCAGCAGCCAGGTTCCGGGACTAGGAAGGAAAAGCTCCTACGAGCAGTACTTC.